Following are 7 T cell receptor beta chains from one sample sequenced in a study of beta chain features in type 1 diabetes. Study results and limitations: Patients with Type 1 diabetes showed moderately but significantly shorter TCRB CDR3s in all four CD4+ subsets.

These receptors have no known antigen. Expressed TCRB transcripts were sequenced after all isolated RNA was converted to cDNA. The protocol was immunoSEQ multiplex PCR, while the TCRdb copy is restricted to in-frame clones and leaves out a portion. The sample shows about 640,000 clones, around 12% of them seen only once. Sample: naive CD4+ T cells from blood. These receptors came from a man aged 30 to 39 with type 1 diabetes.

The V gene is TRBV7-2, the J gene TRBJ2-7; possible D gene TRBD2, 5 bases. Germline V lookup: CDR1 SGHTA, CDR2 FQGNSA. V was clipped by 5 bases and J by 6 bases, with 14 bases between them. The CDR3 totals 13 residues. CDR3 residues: CASSTTTWGEQYF. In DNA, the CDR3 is TGTGCCAGCAGCACGACTACGTGGGGCGAGCAGTACTTC.

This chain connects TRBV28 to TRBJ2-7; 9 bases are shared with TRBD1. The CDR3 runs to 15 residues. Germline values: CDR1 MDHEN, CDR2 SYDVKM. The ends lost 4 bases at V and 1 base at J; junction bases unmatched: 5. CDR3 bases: TGTGCCAGCAGTTCCATAGGGACAGGGTCCTACGAGCAGTACTTC. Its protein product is CASSSIGTGSYEQYF.

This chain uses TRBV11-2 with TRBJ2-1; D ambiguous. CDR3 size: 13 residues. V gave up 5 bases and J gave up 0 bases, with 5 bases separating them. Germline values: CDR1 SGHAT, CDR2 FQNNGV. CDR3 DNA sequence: TGTGCCAGCAGCCCAAGCTCCTACAATGAGCAGTTCTTC. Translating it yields CASSPSSYNEQFF.

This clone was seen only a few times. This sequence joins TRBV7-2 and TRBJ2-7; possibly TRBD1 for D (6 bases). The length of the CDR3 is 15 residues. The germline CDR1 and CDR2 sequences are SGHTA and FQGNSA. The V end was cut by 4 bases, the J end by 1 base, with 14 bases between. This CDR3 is CASSSRGGYSYEQYF. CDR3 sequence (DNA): TGTGCCAGCAGCTCCAGGGGCGGTTATTCCTACGAGCAGTACTTC.

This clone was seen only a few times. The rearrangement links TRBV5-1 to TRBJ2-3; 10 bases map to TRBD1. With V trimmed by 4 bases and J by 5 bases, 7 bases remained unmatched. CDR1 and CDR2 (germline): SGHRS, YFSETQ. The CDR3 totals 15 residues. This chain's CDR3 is CASSTDGQGGDTQYF. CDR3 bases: TGCGCCAGCAGCACAGACGGACAGGGGGGAGATACGCAGTATTTT.

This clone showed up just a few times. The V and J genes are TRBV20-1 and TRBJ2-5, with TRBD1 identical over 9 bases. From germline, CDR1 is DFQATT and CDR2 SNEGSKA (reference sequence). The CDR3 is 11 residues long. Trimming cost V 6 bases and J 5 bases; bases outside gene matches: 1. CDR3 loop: CSADRGETQYF. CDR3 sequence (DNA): TGCAGTGCCGACAGGGGGGAGACCCAGTACTTC.

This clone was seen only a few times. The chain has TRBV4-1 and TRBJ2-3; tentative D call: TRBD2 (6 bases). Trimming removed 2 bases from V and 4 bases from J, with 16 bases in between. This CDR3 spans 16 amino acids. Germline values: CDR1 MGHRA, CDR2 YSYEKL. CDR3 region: CASSQLPAGLPDTQYF. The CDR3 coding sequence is TGCGCCAGCAGCCAATTGCCCGCGGGATTGCCAGATACGCAGTATTTT.